This TCR beta chain stems from a study of blood T cell repertoires in COVID-19. This study enrolled people aged about 18 to 90 from around 26 US geographic areas. Profiling relied on immunoSEQ multiplex PCR, and the TCRdb table lists in-frame clones only, not all of them. The sample lists approximately 230,000 clones; roughly 90% were seen once. CDR3 size: 15 residues. The V segment lost 1 base and the J segment 4 bases; nucleotides outside the gene matches: 6. The germline V gene encodes CDR1 SGHVS and CDR2 FQNEAQ. The sample taken for sequencing was PBMCs or T cells enriched from blood (not recorded which). The rearrangement links TRBV7-8 to TRBJ1-1; 7 positions match TRBD1. The TCR originated in a woman aged 25 to 39 with acute COVID-19. CDR3 residues: CASSLEGAGGTEAFF. The CDR3 bases are TGTGCCAGCAGCTTAGAGGGGGCCGGGGGCACTGAAGCTTTCTTT.